What follows are 12 T cell receptor beta chains derived from one specimen sequenced in a study of patients and donors after allogeneic stem cell transplantation. TCRdb itself ran the RT-PCR reads through MiXCR, one entry per CDR3 protein. Found here are roughly 880,000 distinct CDR3 sequences, more than 15% of them singletons; the top ten hold roughly 6%. The specimen sequenced was blood, either unsorted or a sorted T cell fraction (not recorded which). These receptors were obtained from a human donor who was either an allogeneic HSCT recipient or a stem cell or donor lymphocyte infusion donor (not recorded which). It is not recorded whose cells these are; they may come from a transplant donor.

The rearrangement uses TRBV11-2 and TRBJ2-7, with D possibly TRBD1 on 6 matching bases. The CDR3 consists of 15 residues. Germline V CDR1 and CDR2: SGHAT, FQNNGV. V lost 5 bases to trimming and J lost 3 bases, with 17 bases between them. The CDR3 region is CASSPETGFLYEQYF. In DNA, the CDR3 is TGTGCCAGCAGCCCCGAGACAGGATTCCTCTACGAGCAGTACTTC. Based on the CDR3 plus reference TRBV11-2 and TRBJ2-7, the full variable domain is EAGVAQSPRYKIIEKRQSVAFWCNPISGHATLYWYQQILGQGPKLLIQFQNNGVVDDSQLPKDRFSAERLKGVDSTLKIQPAKLEDSAVYLCASSPETGFLYEQYFGPGTRLTVT.

Ten or more counts support this clonotype. The J gene is TRBJ2-7, the V gene TRBV12-3 or TRBV12-4; tentatively, D is TRBD2 (6 bases). This CDR3 has 15 amino acids. The germline V and J ends were trimmed by 4 bases and 3 bases, with 16 bases remaining between them. DNA for the CDR3: TGTGCCAGCAGTTCGGGACTGACCGCCTTCTACGAGCAGTACTTC. Translating gives CASSSGLTAFYEQYF.

The chain links TRBV30 to TRBJ1-6; tentative D call: TRBD1 (5 bases). From germline, CDR1 is GTSNPN and CDR2 SVGIG (reference sequence). The CDR3 has 15 amino acids. Trimming pared 2 bases from V and 8 bases from J, leaving 16 bases between. CDR3 nucleotide sequence: TGTGCCTGGAGTCACCGGGGGACCATCGATTCACCCCTCCACTTT. This codes for CAWSHRGTIDSPLHF.

The chain links TRBV7-6 to TRBJ2-2; 7 bases align to TRBD2. This CDR3 contains 16 residues. Germline V lookup: CDR1 SGHVS, CDR2 FNYEAQ. Germline trimming cut 5 bases from V and 3 bases from J; bases unmatched to any gene: 9. The CDR3 here is CASSTLRGVYTGELFF. CDR3 in DNA: TGTGCCAGCAGCACCTTACGGGGGGTATACACCGGGGAGCTGTTTTTT.

This clonotype was detected only a few times. V usage is TRBV11-2 and J usage is TRBJ2-7, with TRBD1 as a possible D gene (5 bases). CDR3 length: 15 residues. Germline V gene lookup returns CDR1 SGHAT and CDR2 FQNNGV. Between the trimmed V and J ends, which lost 0 bases and 2 bases, there was a span of 11 bases. CDR3 sequence reads: CASSLDRRGTYEQYF. For the CDR3, the DNA is TGTGCCAGCAGCTTAGATCGTAGGGGAACCTACGAGCAGTACTTC.

CDR3 in DNA: TGTGCCAGCAGCCAAGATGGGGGACTAGAGGGCTACAATGAGCAGTTCTTC. It is translated as CASSQDGGLEGYNEQFF. The J gene is TRBJ2-1, the V gene TRBV14, with 8 positions matching TRBD2. The trim removed 0 bases at V and 3 bases at J, leaving 7 bases unmatched. The CDR3 is 17 residues long. Germline CDR1 SGHDN, CDR2 FVKESK.

This clonotype turned up a few times. This chain uses TRBV20-1 with TRBJ2-7; a possible D gene is TRBD2 (5 bases). The V end was cut by 4 bases, the J end by 2 bases, with 9 bases between. The CDR3 spans 12 residues. Germline V gene data show CDR1 as DFQATT and CDR2 as SNEGSKA (reference sequence). The DNA for the CDR3 is TGCAGTGCTACGCGGGTTACCTACGAGCAGTACTTC. Translation gives CSATRVTYEQYF.

The V gene is TRBV4-3, the J gene TRBJ1-2; D is undetermined. Trimming cost V 1 base and J 0 bases, with 9 bases left between them. The length of the CDR3 is 15 residues. Germline CDR1 is LGHNA and CDR2 is YSLEER. This chain's CDR3 is CASSQVGGSNYGYTF. The CDR3 DNA follows: TGCGCCAGCAGCCAAGTAGGAGGGTCTAACTATGGCTACACCTTC.

V is TRBV11-3 and J is TRBJ1-6, with unresolved D. The V end lost 1 base, the J end lost 14 bases, and 15 bases lay between the germline ends. This CDR3 comprises 14 residues. Germline CDR1 is SGHNT and CDR2 is YENEEA. This chain's CDR3 is CASSLGRTGFTLHF. CDR3 sequence (DNA): TGTGCCAGCAGCTTAGGGCGGACGGGGTTCACCCTCCACTTT.

This clonotype was recorded many times. The V and J genes are TRBV12-3 or TRBV12-4 and TRBJ2-7; 8 positions agree with TRBD1. V shed 10 bases and J 2 bases; nucleotides not matched to a gene: 10. The CDR3 covers 14 residues. CDR3 sequence reads: CATRGQGGPYEQYF. The CDR3, as DNA: TGTGCCACCCGAGGACAGGGAGGTCCCTACGAGCAGTACTTC.

The chain employs TRBV2 and TRBJ2-1, with 9 bases aligning to TRBD1. J gave up 7 bases and V 7 bases, and 5 bases lay outside the gene matches. The length of the CDR3 is 13 residues. Germline V CDR1 and CDR2: SNHLY, FYNNEI. CDR3 loop: CASMGTGLNEQFF. CDR3 coding DNA: TGTGCCAGCATGGGGACAGGGCTAAATGAGCAGTTCTTC.

The genes are TRBV27 and TRBJ2-6, with unresolved D. V lost 4 bases, J lost 0 bases, and 4 bases lay in between. The CDR3 is 14 residues long. Germline V CDR1 and CDR2: MNHEY, SMNVEV (reference sequence). CDR3 in DNA: TGTGCCAGCAGTTCCACCTCTGGGGCCAACGTCCTGACTTTC. Its translation is CASSSTSGANVLTF.